A single sample is the source of the 24 T cell receptor beta chains below, sequenced in a study of control samples from healthy donors and cancer patients. Some clones are missing from TCRdb's copy, which holds only in-frame ones; the method was immunoSEQ multiplex PCR. Among 60,000 to 75,000 clones listed, about 87% were seen once. Material for sequencing was blood. Every receptor here comes from a man aged 50-59 years in good health.

The chain has TRBV9 and TRBJ1-1; D gene uncertain. Trimming took 0 bases from V and 4 from J, leaving 10 bases between them. The length of the CDR3 is 14 residues. CDR1 is SGDLS and CDR2 is YYNGEE in the germline V gene. CDR3 amino acids: CASSVDPYRTEAFF. The DNA of the CDR3 is TGTGCCAGCAGCGTAGATCCGTACCGCACTGAAGCTTTCTTT. Based on the CDR3 plus reference TRBV9 and TRBJ1-1, the full variable domain is DSGVTQTPKHLITATGQRVTLRCSPRSGDLSVYWYQQSLDQGLQFLIQYYNGEERAKGNILERFSAQQFPDLHSELNLSSLELGDSALYFCASSVDPYRTEAFFGQGTRLTVV.

The rearrangement uses TRBV10-3 and TRBJ1-2; D gene unclear. The CDR3 length is 14 residues. The V gene's germline CDR1 is ENHRY and CDR2 SYGVKD. Trimming left V 3 bases short and J 3 bases short, with 11 bases between. Written as DNA, the CDR3 is TGTGCCATCAGTGACGGCCGCTCTTACTATGGCTACACCTTC. Translated: CAISDGRSYYGYTF.

This CDR3 reads CAWSKVGRGVYEQYF. The CDR3 coding sequence is TGTGCCTGGTCAAAGGTTGGGCGGGGGGTGTACGAGCAGTACTTC. The chain employs TRBV30 and TRBJ2-7, with 8 nucleotides matching TRBD2. This CDR3 is 15 amino acids long. V lost 5 bases and J lost 4; bases outside the gene matches: 13. From germline, CDR1 is GTSNPN and CDR2 SVGIG (reference sequence).

The chain joins TRBV10-1 to TRBJ2-2; D is ambiguous. The CDR3 consists of 15 residues. The germline V gene encodes CDR1 WNHNN and CDR2 SYGVQD (reference sequence). The germline V and J ends were trimmed by 4 bases and 3 bases, with 12 bases remaining between them. CDR3 in amino acids: CASSVRSTDTGELFF. In DNA form, the CDR3 reads TGCGCCAGCAGTGTCCGGAGTACGGACACCGGGGAGCTGTTTTTT.

The chain carries TRBV18 and TRBJ1-1; 8 nucleotides match TRBD1. The trim removed 3 bases at V and 5 bases at J, leaving 17 bases unmatched. This CDR3 is 18 amino acids long. From germline, CDR1 is KGHSH and CDR2 LQKENI. The CDR3 protein is CASSPPIHRGARRTEAFF. For the CDR3, the DNA is TGTGCCAGCTCACCTCCGATACACAGGGGGGCCCGAAGAACTGAAGCTTTCTTT.

This chain links TRBV6-2 or TRBV6-3 with TRBJ1-1, with D maybe TRBD1 (5 bases). Germline CDR1 is MNHEY and CDR2 is SVGEGT. V lost 6 bases and J 0 bases, leaving 11 bases between the germline ends. CDR3 length equals 14 residues. The CDR3 spells CASSPGPMNTEAFF. For the CDR3, the DNA is TGTGCCAGCAGCCCAGGGCCCATGAACACTGAAGCTTTCTTT.

The J gene is TRBJ2-2, the V gene TRBV6-6; no firm D call. The CDR3 runs to 17 residues. In germline, CDR1 is MNHNY, CDR2 SVGAGI (reference sequence). V shed 5 bases and J shed 0 bases, with 16 bases lying between them. CDR3 sequence reads: CASSPYSGPANTGELFF. The CDR3 nucleotides are TGTGCCAGCAGTCCTTATTCAGGACCTGCGAACACCGGGGAGCTGTTTTTT.

This sequence joins TRBV28 and TRBJ2-7; D not certain. V lost 6 bases and J 2 bases, leaving 20 bases between the germline ends. CDR1 and CDR2 (germline): MDHEN, SYDVKM. The CDR3 runs to 16 residues. CDR3 in DNA: TGTGCCAGCAGACCAGACCCGCAGGTCCATACCTACGAGCAGTACTTC. Translation gives CASRPDPQVHTYEQYF. Full variable domain (missing parts from reference TRBV28 and TRBJ2-7): DVKVTQSSRYLVKRTGEKVFLECVQDMDHENMFWYRQDPGLGLRLIYFSYDVKMKEKGDIPEGYSVSREKKERFSLILESASTNQTSMYLCASRPDPQVHTYEQYFGPGTRLTVT.

The chain couples TRBV6-2 or TRBV6-3 to TRBJ1-2; TRBD1 agrees at 9 bases. The junction had 8 bases not matched to a gene; V was cut back by 2 bases and J by 4 bases. Germline-derived CDR1 and CDR2 are MNHEY and SVGEGT. CDR3 length: 16 residues. DNA of the CDR3: TGTGCCAGCAGTTACACCGGGACAGGGCCTTTCTATGGCTACACCTTC. It codes for CASSYTGTGPFYGYTF.

The chain combines TRBV20-1 with TRBJ2-3, with 9 bases fitting TRBD2. Germline CDR1 DFQATT, CDR2 SNEGSKA (reference sequence). The CDR3 spans 15 residues. Trimming cost V 3 bases and J 9 bases; bases outside gene matches: 13. CDR3 region: CSASSTSGFTATQYF. CDR3 nucleotide sequence: TGCAGTGCTAGTAGCACTAGCGGGTTTACGGCAACGCAGTATTTT.

The chain couples TRBV11-2 to TRBJ2-5; D might be TRBD1 (7 bases). The CDR3 has 12 residues. CDR1 and CDR2 (germline): SGHAT, FQNNGV. V was shortened by 5 bases and J by 7 bases, with 11 bases between the two germline ends. CDR3 sequence: CASSTQGGTQYF. The CDR3 DNA follows: TGTGCCAGCAGCACGCAGGGGGGGACCCAGTACTTC.

The chain is built from TRBV10-3 and TRBJ1-2; D is unresolved. CDR1 ENHRY and CDR2 SYGVKD come from the germline V gene. There are 15 residues in the CDR3. The ends were cut back, 6 bases at V and 5 bases at J, with 19 bases in the middle. In DNA form, the CDR3 reads TGTGCCATCAGGGATTCCGGTGGGCCGGGGTATGGCTACACCTTC. Translating gives CAIRDSGGPGYGYTF.

The rearrangement links TRBV29-1 to TRBJ1-2; no definite D call. The V and J ends lost 1 base and 4 bases respectively, with 10 bases between them. Per the germline V gene, CDR1 is SQVTM and CDR2 is ANQGSEA. The CDR3 covers 13 residues. CDR3 DNA sequence: TGCAGCGTTGAAGCGGACTACCTCTATGGCTACACCTTC. Translating gives CSVEADYLYGYTF.

The V gene is TRBV28, the J gene TRBJ1-5; D ambiguous. The CDR3 has 15 amino acids. CDR1 MDHEN and CDR2 SYDVKM come from the germline V gene. Trimming removed 2 bases at V and 0 bases at J, with 8 bases between. Here the CDR3 reads CASSLTDYSNQPQHF. CDR3 DNA sequence: TGTGCCAGCAGTTTAACGGACTATAGCAATCAGCCCCAGCATTTT. The whole variable domain, remainder taken from reference TRBV28 and TRBJ1-5, is DVKVTQSSRYLVKRTGEKVFLECVQDMDHENMFWYRQDPGLGLRLIYFSYDVKMKEKGDIPEGYSVSREKKERFSLILESASTNQTSMYLCASSLTDYSNQPQHFGDGTRLSIL.

This clone is labeled medium-sized. This chain joins TRBV15 and TRBJ1-4, with 7 positions matching TRBD1. The J segment lost 8 bases and the V segment lost 6 bases, leaving 12 bases of the junction unmatched. CDR3 length: 15 residues. CDR1 is LNHNV and CDR2 is YYDKDF in the germline V gene (reference sequence). The CDR3 here is CATSGGRQGSEKLFF. As DNA, the CDR3 is TGTGCCACCAGTGGGGGGAGACAGGGTAGCGAAAAACTGTTTTTT.

The gene calls are TRBV21-1 and TRBJ1-2; the table names TRBD1, a call not compared with the DNA. TRBV21-1 is given as a pseudogene. The CDR3 is made up of 14 amino acids. The CDR3 region is CASSKWQGGYGYTF. CDR3 nucleotides: TGTGCCAGCAGCAAGTGGCAGGGGGGCTATGGCTACACCTTC.

The V and J genes are TRBV11-3 and TRBJ2-7; 8 bases are shared with TRBD2. J gave up 0 bases and V 1 base, and 2 bases lay outside the gene matches. CDR3 size: 15 residues. CDR1 SGHNT and CDR2 YENEEA come from the germline V gene. The CDR3 DNA follows: TGTGCCAGCAGCTTAGCTAGCGGGCCCTCCTACGAGCAGTACTTC. Residues: CASSLASGPSYEQYF.

This rearrangement joins TRBV2 to TRBJ2-2, with unresolved D. The CDR3 has 14 residues. The germline V gene encodes CDR1 SNHLY and CDR2 FYNNEI. V lost 4 bases, J lost 0 bases, and 6 bases lay in between. This chain's CDR3 is CASSGGANTGELFF. The CDR3 DNA reads TGTGCCAGCAGTGGGGGTGCGAACACCGGGGAGCTGTTTTTT.

V and J are TRBV18 and TRBJ2-5, with 12 bases matching TRBD2. The V and J ends lost 4 bases and 4 bases, in that order; junction bases with no gene match: 10. The V gene's germline CDR1 is KGHSH and CDR2 LQKENI. The CDR3 is made up of 17 amino acids. The CDR3 DNA sequence: TGTGCCAGCTCACTAGTGACTAGCGGGGGCGTGGGAGAGACCCAGTACTTC. Residues: CASSLVTSGGVGETQYF.

V and J are TRBV2 and TRBJ2-1; 8 positions match TRBD1. The germline V gene has CDR1 SNHLY and CDR2 FYNNEI. CDR3 size: 17 residues. Trimming cost V 2 bases and J 7 bases; bases outside gene matches: 13. The DNA of the CDR3 is TGTGCCAGCAGTGAAAAGAAGGACAGGGCTTCAGTAAATGAGCAGTTCTTC. As protein: CASSEKKDRASVNEQFF.

The chain recombines TRBV4-1 with TRBJ2-1, with D perhaps TRBD2 (6 bases). This CDR3 is built from 17 residues. Trimming took off 4 bases at V and 6 bases at J, with 22 bases between the two ends. CDR1 is MGHRA and CDR2 is YSYEKL in the germline V gene. CDR3 sequence (DNA): TGCGCCAGCAGCCGCACCCCACTGGGGGGAGTAGCCAATGAGCAGTTCTTC. Protein product: CASSRTPLGGVANEQFF.

The gene calls are TRBV9 and TRBJ2-3, with no clear D. V dropped 0 bases and J dropped 0 bases, with 8 bases sitting between them. This CDR3 has 15 amino acids. CDR1 and CDR2 (germline): SGDLS, YYNGEE. CDR3 residues: CASSVASLSTDTQYF. The CDR3 nucleotides read TGTGCCAGCAGCGTAGCGAGCCTTAGCACAGATACGCAGTATTTT.

This clone showed up just a few times. Other nucleotide sequences in the sample specify the same CDR3. The V and J genes are TRBV5-1 and TRBJ2-2; D could derive from TRBD1 or TRBD2 (6 bases each). Trimming removed 0 bases from V and 4 bases from J, with 13 bases in between. The germline CDR1 and CDR2 sequences are SGHRS and YFSETQ. The CDR3 runs 16 residues. This chain's CDR3 is CASSLDGGASTGELFF. CDR3 nucleotides: TGCGCCAGCAGCTTGGACGGGGGCGCATCCACCGGGGAGCTGTTTTTT.

The chain uses TRBV5-6 and TRBJ1-2; unclear D gene. V dropped 0 bases and J dropped 4 bases, with 7 bases sitting between them. The CDR3 covers 13 residues. Germline V lookup: CDR1 SGHDT, CDR2 YYEEEE. The CDR3 nucleotides read TGTGCCAGCAGCTTGGATCGGGGCTATGGCTACACCTTC. It codes for CASSLDRGYGYTF.